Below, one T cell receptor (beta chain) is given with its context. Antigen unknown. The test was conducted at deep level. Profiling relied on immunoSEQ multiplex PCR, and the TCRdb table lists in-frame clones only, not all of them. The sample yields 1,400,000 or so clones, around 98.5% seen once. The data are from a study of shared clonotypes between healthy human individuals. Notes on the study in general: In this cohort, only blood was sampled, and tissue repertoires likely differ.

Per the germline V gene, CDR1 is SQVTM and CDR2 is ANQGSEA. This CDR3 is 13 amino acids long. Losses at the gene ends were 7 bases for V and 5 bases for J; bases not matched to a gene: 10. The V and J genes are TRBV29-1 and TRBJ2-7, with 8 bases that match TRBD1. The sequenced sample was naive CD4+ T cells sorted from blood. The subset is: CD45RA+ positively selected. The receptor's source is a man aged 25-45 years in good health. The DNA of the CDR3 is TGCAGCGGCAGAGGGACAGGTTCGAACGAGCAGTACTTC. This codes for CSGRGTGSNEQYF.